The next 3 T cell receptor beta chains were all read from a single sample in a study of identical twins. MiXCR, applied by TCRdb to the 5' RACE reads, yields one record per CDR3 protein. The data contain 400,000 to 650,000 distinct CDR3 sequences, 20% to 25% of them seen just once; the ten biggest clones take up about 0.99%. This same sample was also part of a study on T cells expressing NK-cell markers.

Sequencing was performed on CD4+ T cells sorted from blood. Receptors were obtained from a woman under 30 in good health.

The V gene is TRBV5-1, the J gene TRBJ1-1, with TRBD1 as a possible D gene (5 bases). Germline V gene sequence: CDR1 SGHRS, CDR2 YFSETQ. The V gene lost 0 bases and the J gene lost 5 bases, with 14 bases spanning the gap. This CDR3 region has 15 residues. CDR3 sequence: CASSLAGIWTTEAFF. The CDR3 region has the DNA TGCGCCAGCAGCTTGGCGGGCATCTGGACAACTGAAGCTTTCTTT. The whole variable domain, remainder taken from reference TRBV5-1 and TRBJ1-1, is KAGVTQTPRYLIKTRGQQVTLSCSPISGHRSVSWYQQTPGQGLQFLFEYFSETQRNKGNFPGRFSGRQFSNSRSEMNVSTLELGDSALYLCASSLAGIWTTEAFFGQGTRLTVV.

In this sample, this clonotype turned up a few times. The chain joins TRBV10-3 to TRBJ2-2; D is unclear. Germline CDR1 ENHRY, CDR2 SYGVKD. Trimming cost V 2 bases and J 0 bases, with 4 bases left between them. This CDR3 is built from 14 residues. CDR3 region: CAISEQTNTGELFF. CDR3 DNA sequence: TGTGCCATCAGTGAGCAGACGAACACCGGGGAGCTGTTTTTT.

V gene TRBV28 combines with J gene TRBJ2-4; 9 bases match TRBD2. Trimming at V came to 8 bases and at J to 0 bases, leaving 8 bases not matched to a gene. Per germline, CDR1 MDHEN and CDR2 SYDVKM. The CDR3 extends over 16 amino acids. For the CDR3, the DNA is TGTGCCAGCGCCAGGCTAGCGGGACTAGCCAAAAACATTCAGTACTTC. Its translation: CASARLAGLAKNIQYF.